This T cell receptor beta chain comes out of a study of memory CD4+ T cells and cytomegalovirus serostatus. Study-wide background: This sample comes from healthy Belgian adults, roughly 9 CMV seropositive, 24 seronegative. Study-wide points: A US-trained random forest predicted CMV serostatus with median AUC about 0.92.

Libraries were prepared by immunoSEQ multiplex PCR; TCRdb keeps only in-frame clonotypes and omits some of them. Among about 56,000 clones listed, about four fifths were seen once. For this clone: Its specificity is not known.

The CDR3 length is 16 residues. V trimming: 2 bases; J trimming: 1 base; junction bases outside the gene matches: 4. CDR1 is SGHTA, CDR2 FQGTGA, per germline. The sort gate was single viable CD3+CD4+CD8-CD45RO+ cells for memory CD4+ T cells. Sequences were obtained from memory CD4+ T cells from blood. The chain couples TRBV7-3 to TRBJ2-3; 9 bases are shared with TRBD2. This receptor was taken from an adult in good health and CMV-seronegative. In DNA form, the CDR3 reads TGTGCCAGCAGCTTACCGGGACTAGCTCGCACAGATACGCAGTATTTT. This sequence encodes CASSLPGLARTDTQYF.